This TCR beta chain was identified in a study of regulatory T cells in long-lasting Graves disease. Construction of TCR beta libraries relied on iRepertoire HTBI primers and on Arm-PCR targeting CDR3 regions. TCRdb reprocessed the multiplex PCR reads with MiXCR, giving one entry per CDR3 protein. In the table there are just over 600,000 distinct CDR3 sequences, approximately 15% of which are singletons. This clonotype was recorded many times. Noted time point: newly diagnosed GD, antithyroid drugs for less than 3 months. Making the TCR library involved RNA that had been extracted from PBMCs. This same sample was also part of a study on T cells in Graves' hyperthyroidism and ophthalmopathy. Per that paper: Newly diagnosed patients aged 18 to 65 had hyperthyroidism of under 2 months' duration.

The clonotype originates from a woman under 40 with Graves disease. The sequenced sample was peripheral blood mononuclear cells (PBMCs), obtained at new diagnosis, from a patient treated with antithyroid drugs.

The CDR3 region has the DNA TGTGCCAGCAGTCCCGGGGCCCTTGGAGATGGCTACACCTTC. Protein: CASSPGALGDGYTF. The chain links TRBV28 to TRBJ1-2; D might be TRBD1 (5 bases). V was shortened by 5 bases and J by 6 bases, with 16 bases between the two germline ends. The length of the CDR3 is 14 residues. Germline CDR1 MDHEN, CDR2 SYDVKM.